The sequence of this T cell receptor beta chain was determined in a study of Graves' ophthalmopathy and Graves' hyperthyroidism. Study observations and caveats: The model predicted ophthalmopathy progression with roughly 70% sensitivity and 72% to 85% specificity.

RNA served as the template for amplifying TCR beta CDR3 regions. HTBI primers were employed in first-round RT-PCR, then a second-round multiplex PCR followed. TCRdb re-called the multiplex PCR reads through MiXCR, storing one row per CDR3 protein. The sample shows under 350,000 distinct CDR3 sequences, 15% to 20% of them seen only once. The CDR3 is 16 amino acids. The V end lost 2 bases, the J end lost 3 bases, and 16 bases lay between the germline ends. Germline CDR1 and CDR2: MNHEY and SVGAGI. In this cohort, patients with other autoimmune diseases, uncontrolled infections, pregnancy or lactation were excluded. A word on this clonotype: Its antigen is unidentified.

This clonotype was sampled from an adult man with Graves' ophthalmopathy. This rearrangement joins TRBV6-5 to TRBJ1-1; D uncertain. Material: peripheral blood. The CDR3 coding sequence is TGTGCCAGCAGTTACGAAGGCGGATCCAAGTACACTGAAGCTTTCTTT. Residues: CASSYEGGSKYTEAFF.